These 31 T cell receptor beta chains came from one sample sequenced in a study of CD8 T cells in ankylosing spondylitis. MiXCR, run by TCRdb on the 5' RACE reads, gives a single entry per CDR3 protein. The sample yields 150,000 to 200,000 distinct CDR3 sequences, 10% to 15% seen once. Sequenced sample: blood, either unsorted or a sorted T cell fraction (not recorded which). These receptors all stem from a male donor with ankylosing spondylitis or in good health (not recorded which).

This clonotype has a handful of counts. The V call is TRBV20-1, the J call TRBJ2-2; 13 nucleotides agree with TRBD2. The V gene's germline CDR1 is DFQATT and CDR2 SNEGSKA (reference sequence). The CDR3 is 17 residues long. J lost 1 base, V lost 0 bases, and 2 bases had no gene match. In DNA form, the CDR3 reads TGCAGTGCTAGAGACGGACTAGCGGGAGTGAACACCGGGGAGCTGTTTTTT. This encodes CSARDGLAGVNTGELFF.

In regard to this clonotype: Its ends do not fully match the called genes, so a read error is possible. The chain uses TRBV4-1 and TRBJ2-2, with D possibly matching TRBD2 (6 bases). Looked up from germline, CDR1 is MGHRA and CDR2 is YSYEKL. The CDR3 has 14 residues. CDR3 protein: CASSRGRNTGKLFF. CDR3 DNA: TGCGCCAGCAGCCGAGGGAGGAACACCGGGAAGCTGTTTTTT.

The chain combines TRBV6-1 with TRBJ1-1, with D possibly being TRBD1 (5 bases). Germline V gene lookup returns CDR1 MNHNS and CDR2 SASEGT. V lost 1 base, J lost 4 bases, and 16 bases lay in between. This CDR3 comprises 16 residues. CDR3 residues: CASSEGFGGWGTEAFF. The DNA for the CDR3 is TGTGCCAGCAGTGAAGGGTTTGGGGGTTGGGGCACTGAAGCTTTCTTT.

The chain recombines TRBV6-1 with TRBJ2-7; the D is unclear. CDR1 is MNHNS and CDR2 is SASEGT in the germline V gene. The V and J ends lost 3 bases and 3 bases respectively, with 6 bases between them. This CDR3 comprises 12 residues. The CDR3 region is CASSELSYEQYF. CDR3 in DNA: TGTGCCAGCAGTGAGTTGAGCTACGAGCAGTACTTC.

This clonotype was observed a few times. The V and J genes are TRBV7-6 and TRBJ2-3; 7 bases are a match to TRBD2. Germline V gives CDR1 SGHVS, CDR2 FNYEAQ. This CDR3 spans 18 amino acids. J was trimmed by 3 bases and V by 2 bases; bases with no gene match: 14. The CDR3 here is CASSLFFGAGELTDTQYF. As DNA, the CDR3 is TGTGCCAGCAGCTTATTTTTTGGGGCGGGAGAGTTGACAGATACGCAGTATTTT.

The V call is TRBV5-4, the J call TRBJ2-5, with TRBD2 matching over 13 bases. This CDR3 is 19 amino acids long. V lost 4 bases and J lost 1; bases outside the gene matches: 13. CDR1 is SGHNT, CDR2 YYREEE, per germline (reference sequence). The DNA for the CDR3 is TGTGCCAGCAGCCTGGGGGGGACTAGCGGGGCCTGGTCCCAAGAGACCCAGTACTTC. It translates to CASSLGGTSGAWSQETQYF.

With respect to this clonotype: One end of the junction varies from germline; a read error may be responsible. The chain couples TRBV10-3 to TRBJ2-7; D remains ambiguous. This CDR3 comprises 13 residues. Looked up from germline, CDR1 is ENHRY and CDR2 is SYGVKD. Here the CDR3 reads CAISGGGPAELYF. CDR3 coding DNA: TGTGCCATCAGTGGGGGTGGACCAGCTGAGCTGTACTTC.

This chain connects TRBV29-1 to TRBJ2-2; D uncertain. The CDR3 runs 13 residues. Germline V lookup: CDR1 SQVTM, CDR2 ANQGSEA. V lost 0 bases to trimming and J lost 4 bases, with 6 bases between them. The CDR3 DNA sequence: TGCAGCGTTGAAGACTATCGCACCGGGGAGCTGTTTTTT. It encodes CSVEDYRTGELFF.

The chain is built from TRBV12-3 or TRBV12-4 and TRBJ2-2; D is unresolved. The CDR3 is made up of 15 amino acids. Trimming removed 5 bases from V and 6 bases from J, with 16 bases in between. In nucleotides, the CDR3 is TGTGCCAGCAGTCCCGGACGGCCCTGGGCCGGGGAGCTGTTTTTT. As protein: CASSPGRPWAGELFF.

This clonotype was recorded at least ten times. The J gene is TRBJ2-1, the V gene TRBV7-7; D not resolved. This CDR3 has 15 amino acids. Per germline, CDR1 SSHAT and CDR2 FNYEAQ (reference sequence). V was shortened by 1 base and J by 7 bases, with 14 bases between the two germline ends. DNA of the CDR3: TGTGCCAGCAGCTTAGGGCTATCAAGTATGAATGAGCAGTTCTTC. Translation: CASSLGLSSMNEQFF.

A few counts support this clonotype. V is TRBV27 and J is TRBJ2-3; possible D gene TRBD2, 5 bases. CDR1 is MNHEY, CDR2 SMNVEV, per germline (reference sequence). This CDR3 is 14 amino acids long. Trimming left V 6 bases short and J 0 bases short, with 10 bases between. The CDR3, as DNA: TGTGCCAGCAGGGTAAGAGGGAGCACAGATACGCAGTATTTT. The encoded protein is CASRVRGSTDTQYF.

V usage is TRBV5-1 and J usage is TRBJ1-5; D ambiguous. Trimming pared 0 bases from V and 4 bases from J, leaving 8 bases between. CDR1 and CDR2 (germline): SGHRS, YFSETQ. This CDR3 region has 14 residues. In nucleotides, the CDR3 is TGCGCCAGCAGCTTGGACAGACTAAATCAGCCCCAGCATTTT. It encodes CASSLDRLNQPQHF.

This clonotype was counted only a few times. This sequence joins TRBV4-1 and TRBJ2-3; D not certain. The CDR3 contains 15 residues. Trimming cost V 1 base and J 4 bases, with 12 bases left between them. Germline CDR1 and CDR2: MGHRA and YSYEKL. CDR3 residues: CASSQVMISPDTQYF. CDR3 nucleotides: TGCGCCAGCAGCCAAGTTATGATAAGTCCAGATACGCAGTATTTT.

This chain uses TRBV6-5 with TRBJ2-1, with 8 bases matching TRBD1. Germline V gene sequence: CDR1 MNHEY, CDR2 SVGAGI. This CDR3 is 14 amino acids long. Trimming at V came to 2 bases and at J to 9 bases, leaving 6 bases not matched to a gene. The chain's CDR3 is CASSYRDRRSEQFF. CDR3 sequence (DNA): TGTGCCAGCAGTTACCGGGACAGGCGCAGTGAGCAGTTCTTC.

The CDR3: CASRFYHGSGTDEQYF. In DNA form, the CDR3 reads TGCGCCAGCAGATTCTACCACGGGTCGGGAACCGACGAGCAGTACTTC. The chain recombines TRBV4-1 with TRBJ2-7; D possibly corresponds to TRBD2 (5 bases). Between the trimmed V and J ends, which lost 6 bases and 5 bases, there was a span of 23 bases. This CDR3 has 16 residues. Germline assignment: CDR1 MGHRA and CDR2 YSYEKL.

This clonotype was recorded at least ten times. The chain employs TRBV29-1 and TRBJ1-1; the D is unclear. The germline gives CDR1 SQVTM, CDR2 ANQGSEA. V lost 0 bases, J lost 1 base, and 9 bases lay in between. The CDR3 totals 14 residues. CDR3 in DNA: TGCAGCGTTGAAGAGGGCCACCAGAACACTGAAGCTTTCTTT. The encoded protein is CSVEEGHQNTEAFF.

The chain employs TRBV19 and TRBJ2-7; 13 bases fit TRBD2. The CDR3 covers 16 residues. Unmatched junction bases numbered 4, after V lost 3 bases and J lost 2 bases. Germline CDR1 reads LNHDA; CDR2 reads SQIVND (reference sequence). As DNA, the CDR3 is TGTGCCAGTAGTATCGGAGGGACTAGCGGGACCTACGAGCAGTACTTC. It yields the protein CASSIGGTSGTYEQYF.

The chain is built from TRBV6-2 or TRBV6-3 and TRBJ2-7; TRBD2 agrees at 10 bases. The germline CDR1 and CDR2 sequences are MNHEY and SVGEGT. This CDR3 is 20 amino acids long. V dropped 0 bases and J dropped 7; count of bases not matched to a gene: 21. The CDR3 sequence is CASSYSGRLAGVRGSREQYF. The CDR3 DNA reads TGTGCCAGCAGTTACTCCGGTAGGCTAGCGGGAGTTCGGGGTTCGAGGGAGCAGTACTTC.

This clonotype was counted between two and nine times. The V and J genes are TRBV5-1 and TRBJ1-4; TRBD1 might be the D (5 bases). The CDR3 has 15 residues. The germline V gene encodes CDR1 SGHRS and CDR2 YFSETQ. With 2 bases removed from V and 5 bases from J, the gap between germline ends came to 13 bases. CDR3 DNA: TGCGCCAGCAGCTTCACTGACAGTAGCAATGAAAAACTGTTTTTT. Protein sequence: CASSFTDSSNEKLFF. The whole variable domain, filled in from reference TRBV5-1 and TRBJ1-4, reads KAGVTQTPRYLIKTRGQQVTLSCSPISGHRSVSWYQQTPGQGLQFLFEYFSETQRNKGNFPGRFSGRQFSNSRSEMNVSTLELGDSALYLCASSFTDSSNEKLFFGSGTQLSVL.

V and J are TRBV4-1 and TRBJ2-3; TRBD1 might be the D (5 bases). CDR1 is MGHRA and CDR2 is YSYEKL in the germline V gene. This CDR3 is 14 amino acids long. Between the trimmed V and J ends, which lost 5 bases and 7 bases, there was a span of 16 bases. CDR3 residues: CASSNPDTGYTQYF. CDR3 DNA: TGCGCCAGCAGCAACCCGGACACCGGATATACGCAGTATTTT.

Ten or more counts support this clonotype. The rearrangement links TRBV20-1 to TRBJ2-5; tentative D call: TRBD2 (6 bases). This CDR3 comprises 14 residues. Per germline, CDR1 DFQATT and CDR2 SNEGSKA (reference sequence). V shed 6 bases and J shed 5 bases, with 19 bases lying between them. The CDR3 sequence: CSARGTSETETQYF. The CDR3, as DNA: TGCAGTGCACGCGGGACCTCAGAAACGGAGACCCAGTACTTC.

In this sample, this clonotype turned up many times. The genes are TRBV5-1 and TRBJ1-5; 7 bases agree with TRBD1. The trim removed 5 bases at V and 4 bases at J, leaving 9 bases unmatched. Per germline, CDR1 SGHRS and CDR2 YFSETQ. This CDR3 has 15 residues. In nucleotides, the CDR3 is TGCGCCAGCAGTTTAACAGGGGCGAGGAATCAGCCCCAGCATTTT. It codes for CASSLTGARNQPQHF.

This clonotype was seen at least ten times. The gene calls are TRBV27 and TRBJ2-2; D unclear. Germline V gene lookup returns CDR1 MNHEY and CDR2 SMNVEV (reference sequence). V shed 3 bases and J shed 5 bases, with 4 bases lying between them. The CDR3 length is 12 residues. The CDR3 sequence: CASSLGTGELFF. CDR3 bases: TGTGCCAGCAGTTTGGGAACCGGGGAGCTGTTTTTT.

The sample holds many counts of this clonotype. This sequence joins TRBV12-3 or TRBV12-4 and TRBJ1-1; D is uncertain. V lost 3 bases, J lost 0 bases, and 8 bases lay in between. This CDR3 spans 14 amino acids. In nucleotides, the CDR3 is TGTGCCAGCAGTTTGCACAGCATGAACACTGAAGCTTTCTTT. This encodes CASSLHSMNTEAFF.

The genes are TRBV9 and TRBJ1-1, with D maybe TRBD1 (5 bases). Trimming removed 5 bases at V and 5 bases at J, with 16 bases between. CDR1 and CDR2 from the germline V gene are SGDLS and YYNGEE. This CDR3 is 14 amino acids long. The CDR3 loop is CASRGSGGYTEAFF. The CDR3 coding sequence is TGTGCCAGCAGGGGTTCGGGGGGATATACTGAAGCTTTCTTT. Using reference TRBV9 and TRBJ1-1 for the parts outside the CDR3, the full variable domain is DSGVTQTPKHLITATGQRVTLRCSPRSGDLSVYWYQQSLDQGLQFLIQYYNGEERAKGNILERFSAQQFPDLHSELNLSSLELGDSALYFCASRGSGGYTEAFFGQGTRLTVV.

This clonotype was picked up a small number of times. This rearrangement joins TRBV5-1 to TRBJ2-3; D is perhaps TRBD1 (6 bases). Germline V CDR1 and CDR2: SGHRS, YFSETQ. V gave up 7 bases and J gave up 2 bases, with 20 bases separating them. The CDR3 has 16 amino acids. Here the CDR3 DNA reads TGCGCCAGCGGTCCCTGGGGACAACTTGTCACAGATACGCAGTATTTT. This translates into CASGPWGQLVTDTQYF.

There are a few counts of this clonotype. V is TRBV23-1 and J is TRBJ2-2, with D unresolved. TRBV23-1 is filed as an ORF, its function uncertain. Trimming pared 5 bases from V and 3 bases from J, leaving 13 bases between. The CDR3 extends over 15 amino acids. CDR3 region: CASSSGPTYTGELFF. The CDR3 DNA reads TGCGCCAGCAGTTCCGGTCCTACTTACACCGGGGAGCTGTTTTTT.

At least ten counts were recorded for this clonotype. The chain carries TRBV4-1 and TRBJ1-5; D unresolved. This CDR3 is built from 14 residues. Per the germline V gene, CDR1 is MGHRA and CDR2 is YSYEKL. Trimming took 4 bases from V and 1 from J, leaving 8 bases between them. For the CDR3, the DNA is TGCGCCAGCAGCCCCATGGTGAGCAATCAGCCCCAGCATTTT. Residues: CASSPMVSNQPQHF.

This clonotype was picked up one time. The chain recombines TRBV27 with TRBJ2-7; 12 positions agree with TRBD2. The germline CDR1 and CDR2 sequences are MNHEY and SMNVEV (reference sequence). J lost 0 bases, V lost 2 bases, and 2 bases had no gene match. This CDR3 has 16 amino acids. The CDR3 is CASSLGGLAGSYEQYF. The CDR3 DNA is TGTGCCAGCAGTTTAGGGGGACTAGCGGGCTCCTACGAGCAGTACTTC.

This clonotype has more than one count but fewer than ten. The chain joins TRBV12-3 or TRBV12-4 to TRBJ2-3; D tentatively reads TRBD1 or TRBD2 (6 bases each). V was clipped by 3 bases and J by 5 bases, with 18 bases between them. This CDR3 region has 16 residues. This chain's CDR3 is CASSFGGPLMLDTQYF. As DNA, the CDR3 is TGTGCCAGCAGTTTCGGGGGCCCCCTGATGCTAGATACGCAGTATTTT.

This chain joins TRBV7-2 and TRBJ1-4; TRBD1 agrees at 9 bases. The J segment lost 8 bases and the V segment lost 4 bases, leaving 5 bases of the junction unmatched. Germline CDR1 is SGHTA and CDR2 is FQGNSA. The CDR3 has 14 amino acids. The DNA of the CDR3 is TGTGCCAGCAGCTCGACAGGGGGGGAGGAAAAACTGTTTTTT. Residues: CASSSTGGEEKLFF.